This T cell receptor beta chain is from a study of blood T cells in healthy people across ages. Notes on the study in general: When set beside aged donors, long-lived donors presented more naive CD4+ cells and higher diversity.

A sample-barcoded 5' primer and a J-beta primer mix were used in a second PCR of about 7 to 12 cycles. TCRdb itself ran the 5' RACE reads through MiXCR, one entry per CDR3 protein. The data show some 700,000 distinct CDR3 sequences, approximately 21% seen once. Trimming took 0 bases from V and 12 from J; bases not matched to a gene: 11. This CDR3 comprises 14 residues. The germline CDR1 and CDR2 sequences are SGDLS and YYNGEE. Drawing of peripheral blood yielded about 10 milliliters from each donor. This clonotype was counted once. Its specificity is not known. The clonotype comes from a man in his 70s in good health. Material for sequencing was blood. This chain uses TRBV9 with TRBJ1-1; 7 nucleotides align to TRBD1. CDR3 loop: CASSVGNPGGPPFF. The CDR3 bases are TGTGCCAGCAGCGTAGGTAACCCAGGGGGTCCACCTTTCTTT.